This note documents a single TCR beta chain sequence. Trimming cost V 3 bases and J 4 bases; bases outside gene matches: 6. Germline values: CDR1 LNHDA, CDR2 SQIVND (reference sequence). The CDR3 totals 15 residues. The PCR was carried out with 60 Vbeta primers and 13 Jbeta primers. Repertoires were generated with immunoSEQ multiplex PCR, while TCRdb's copy carries only in-frame clones and drops some. The data show some 110,000 clones, around 68% seen once. These data come from a study of cytomegalovirus exposure and HLA in healthy donors. V usage is TRBV19 and J usage is TRBJ1-2; 9 nucleotides match TRBD1. The clonotype comes from a woman aged 45 to 65 in good health and CMV-seropositive. The specimen was PBMCs. CDR3 coding DNA: TGTGCCAGTAGTATTACAGGGGGCGTCAGCTATGGCTACACCTTC. Protein sequence: CASSITGGVSYGYTF.